The 27 T cell receptor beta chains reported below all come from one sample, sequenced in a study of identical twins. Each CDR3 protein is one row after TCRdb ran MiXCR on the 5' RACE reads. The sample holds about 530,000 distinct CDR3 sequences; roughly 15% are singletons and the top ten take 0.44%. The data were also submitted as part of a second study, on yellow fever vaccine responses in identical twins.

The specimen was CD4+ T cells sorted from blood. The receptors derive from a woman under 30 in good health.

The chain uses TRBV7-3 and TRBJ2-1; possibly TRBD1 or TRBD2 for D (5 bases each). CDR1 SGHTA and CDR2 FQGTGA come from the germline V gene. This CDR3 has 13 amino acids. Deletions cut 5 bases from V and 9 bases from J, with 14 bases between. The CDR3 is CASSAGGEGEQFF. The CDR3 nucleotides read TGTGCCAGCAGCGCTGGGGGAGAAGGTGAGCAGTTCTTC.

Ten or more counts support this clonotype. J is TRBJ2-3 and V is TRBV24-1, with D possibly TRBD1 on 7 matching bases. Germline CDR1 reads KGHDR; CDR2 reads SFDVKD. V was trimmed by 7 bases and J by 4 bases, leaving 14 bases between them. CDR3 length equals 14 residues. CDR3 sequence: CATRGGQDSDTQYF. The CDR3 DNA reads TGTGCCACCAGGGGAGGACAGGACTCAGATACGCAGTATTTT.

This chain joins TRBV11-3 and TRBJ2-3; the D gene is possibly TRBD1 (6 bases). This CDR3 has 15 amino acids. Germline V CDR1 and CDR2: SGHNT, YENEEA. Trimming shortened V by 4 bases and J by 4 bases, and 15 bases separated the two germline ends. The chain's CDR3 is CASSYRASRSDTQYF. In DNA form, the CDR3 reads TGTGCCAGCAGCTACAGGGCGAGCAGATCAGATACGCAGTATTTT.

The table lists this clonotype with a few counts. V gene TRBV4-1 combines with J gene TRBJ2-2; no firm D call. The CDR3 loop spans 14 amino acids. Germline V gene lookup returns CDR1 MGHRA and CDR2 YSYEKL. V was pared by 0 bases and J by 8 bases, with 10 bases between. The DNA for the CDR3 is TGCGCCAGCAGCCAAGACGGATCAGCGGGGGAGCTGTTTTTT. Amino acids: CASSQDGSAGELFF.

This chain connects TRBV4-1 to TRBJ1-1; no reliable D call. The CDR3 spans 15 residues. V was shortened by 0 bases and J by 4 bases, with 12 bases between the two germline ends. The germline V gene encodes CDR1 MGHRA and CDR2 YSYEKL. CDR3 nucleotide sequence: TGCGCCAGCAGCCAAGAGCACGGCCTGAGCACTGAAGCTTTCTTT. Amino acid sequence: CASSQEHGLSTEAFF.

This clonotype was seen a handful of times. This CDR3 is CASSLGLNSGANVLTF. The CDR3 bases are TGTGCCAGCAGTTTAGGCTTGAACTCTGGGGCCAACGTCCTGACTTTC. This rearrangement joins TRBV28 to TRBJ2-6; no reliable D call. V dropped 2 bases and J dropped 0 bases, with 8 bases sitting between them. Germline-derived CDR1 and CDR2 are MDHEN and SYDVKM. The CDR3 loop spans 16 amino acids.

This clonotype was counted a few times. The J gene is TRBJ2-3, the V gene TRBV7-2, with 13 bases identical to TRBD2. Trimming at V came to 5 bases and at J to 6 bases, leaving 5 bases not matched to a gene. CDR1 SGHTA and CDR2 FQGNSA come from the germline V gene. The CDR3 covers 15 residues. As DNA, the CDR3 is TGTGCCAGCAGCATGACTAGCGGGAGGCCGGATACGCAGTATTTT. Its translation: CASSMTSGRPDTQYF.

The genes are TRBV15 and TRBJ2-4; D tentatively fits TRBD1 or TRBD2 (6 bases each). Per germline, CDR1 LNHNV and CDR2 YYDKDF (reference sequence). The germline V and J ends were trimmed by 8 bases and 6 bases, with 17 bases remaining between them. The CDR3 spans 14 residues. DNA of the CDR3: TGTGCCACCGAGGGGGGCCGGGACGGAAACATTCAGTACTTC. Amino acid sequence: CATEGGRDGNIQYF.

This clonotype was counted a few times. V and J are TRBV12-5 and TRBJ2-1; 9 bases line up with TRBD2. Per the germline V gene, CDR1 is LGHNT and CDR2 is FRNRAP. There are 15 residues in the CDR3. With V trimmed by 7 bases and J by 8 bases, 12 bases remained unmatched. In DNA form, the CDR3 reads TGTGCTAGTGCCTGGGGTAGCGGGAGTGGCTATGAGCAGTTCTTC. Protein product: CASAWGSGSGYEQFF.

The chain combines TRBV12-3 or TRBV12-4 with TRBJ2-1; D gene unclear. Trimming stripped 8 bases from V and 1 base from J, with 15 bases between. CDR3 length: 15 amino acids. The DNA for the CDR3 is TGTGCCAGCGGTGTCGGGCTAGATTCCTACAATGAGCAGTTCTTC. It encodes CASGVGLDSYNEQFF.

The sample holds a few counts of this clonotype. The chain combines TRBV20-1 with TRBJ2-2; D is undetermined. Looked up from germline, CDR1 is DFQATT and CDR2 is SNEGSKA (reference sequence). V lost 0 bases, J lost 6 bases, and 17 bases lay in between. The length of the CDR3 is 16 residues. The CDR3 reads CSARDPTLSYAGELFF. CDR3 bases: TGCAGTGCTAGAGATCCGACTTTGTCCTACGCCGGGGAGCTGTTTTTT.

This clonotype was observed a few times. This rearrangement joins TRBV6-2 or TRBV6-3 to TRBJ1-1, with no clear D. The ends were cut back, 0 bases at V and 4 bases at J, with 6 bases in the middle. Germline V lookup: CDR1 MNHEY, CDR2 SVGEGT. The CDR3 is 13 residues long. The CDR3 here is CASSYSTTTEAFF. The CDR3, as DNA: TGTGCCAGCAGTTACTCCACTACCACTGAAGCTTTCTTT.

CDR3 sequence reads: CASSSLGLAGITDTQYF. The CDR3 DNA is TGTGCCAGCAGCTCCCTTGGGCTAGCGGGGATCACAGATACGCAGTATTTT. The chain has TRBV7-2 and TRBJ2-3, with 9 bases that match TRBD2. The V segment lost 4 bases and the J segment 2 bases; nucleotides outside the gene matches: 10. The CDR3 runs 17 residues. Germline lookup yields CDR1 SGHTA and CDR2 FQGNSA.

V is TRBV10-3 and J is TRBJ2-3; 14 nucleotides match TRBD2. J was trimmed by 1 base and V by 4 bases; bases with no gene match: 4. The germline CDR1 and CDR2 sequences are ENHRY and SYGVKD. The CDR3 sequence is 17 residues long. CDR3 nucleotide sequence: TGTGCCATCAGTGCGGAGACTAGCGGGGGGGGCACAGATACGCAGTATTTT. Its protein product is CAISAETSGGGTDTQYF.

V gene TRBV29-1 combines with J gene TRBJ1-4; D is uncertain. Germline CDR1 and CDR2: SQVTM and ANQGSEA. CDR3 length: 13 amino acids. V gave up 6 bases and J gave up 1 base, with 9 bases separating them. The CDR3 bases are TGCAGCGTGGCACAGCGAACTAATGAAAAACTGTTTTTT. This encodes CSVAQRTNEKLFF.

CDR3 coding DNA: TGTGCCACCGGATCCGGGTTTGAGACCCAGTACTTC. This codes for CATGSGFETQYF. The rearrangement uses TRBV12-3 or TRBV12-4 and TRBJ2-5; D is undetermined. CDR3 length: 12 residues. V was clipped by 10 bases and J by 5 bases, with 14 bases between them.

This chain uses TRBV27 with TRBJ2-3, with TRBD1 identical over 10 bases. Germline trimming cut 3 bases from V and 4 bases from J; bases unmatched to any gene: 4. This CDR3 is built from 15 residues. Germline CDR1 and CDR2: MNHEY and SMNVEV (reference sequence). CDR3 sequence reads: CASSFRDRGPDTQYF. CDR3 bases: TGTGCCAGCAGTTTCCGGGACAGGGGCCCAGATACGCAGTATTTT.

The chain couples TRBV7-8 to TRBJ1-1, with D unresolved. Trimming shortened V by 3 bases and J by 0 bases, and 8 bases separated the two germline ends. The germline gives CDR1 SGHVS, CDR2 FQNEAQ. The CDR3 totals 14 residues. CDR3 protein: CASSFSILNTEAFF. The CDR3 DNA reads as TGTGCCAGCAGCTTCTCGATACTGAACACTGAAGCTTTCTTT.

The genes are TRBV10-2 and TRBJ2-7; D is uncertain. The CDR3 length is 13 residues. V dropped 3 bases and J dropped 0 bases, with 6 bases sitting between them. Germline CDR1 is WSHSY and CDR2 is SAAADI. CDR3 nucleotides: TGCGCCAGCAGTGAAGGATACTCCTACGAGCAGTACGTC. Encoded protein: CASSEGYSYEQYV.

The CDR3 DNA is TGTGCCAGCAGCCATAGCGGGGCTACGGTCTACGAGCAGTACGTC. Protein product: CASSHSGATVYEQYV. V usage is TRBV5-5 and J usage is TRBJ2-7, with 8 bases identical to TRBD2. CDR3 length: 15 residues. The J segment lost 3 bases and the V segment lost 4 bases, leaving 9 bases of the junction unmatched. The germline gives CDR1 SGHKS, CDR2 YYEKEE (reference sequence).

This clonotype was observed a few times. The rearrangement uses TRBV12-3 or TRBV12-4 and TRBJ2-5; TRBD1 agrees at 8 bases. Losses at the gene ends were 3 bases for V and 3 bases for J; bases not matched to a gene: 3. CDR3 length: 14 residues. The CDR3 DNA sequence: TGTGCCAGCAGTTTTTGGACAGGGAAAGAGACCCAGTACTTC. Translated: CASSFWTGKETQYF.

This clonotype appeared a few times. The J gene is TRBJ2-1, the V gene TRBV20-1; D gene ambiguous. The germline V gene encodes CDR1 DFQATT and CDR2 SNEGSKA (reference sequence). The V end lost 3 bases, the J end lost 8 bases, and 5 bases lay between the germline ends. This CDR3 is built from 10 residues. The CDR3 here is CSASGDEQFF. The CDR3 DNA sequence: TGCAGTGCTAGCGGCGATGAGCAGTTCTTC.

CDR3 nucleotide sequence: TGTGCCAGCCAGTCGGAGGGGGGCCCTTACAATGAGCAGTTCTTC. Translated, it gives CASQSEGGPYNEQFF. This rearrangement joins TRBV2 to TRBJ2-1; the D gene could be TRBD1 or TRBD2 (6 bases each). Trimming pared 8 bases from V and 4 bases from J, leaving 18 bases between. This CDR3 has 15 residues. Germline V gene sequence: CDR1 SNHLY, CDR2 FYNNEI.

As DNA, the CDR3 is TGTGCCAGCAGCGAATCCACCTCTACAGGGACTGGAAACACCATATATTTT. Translated: CASSESTSTGTGNTIYF. This chain links TRBV9 with TRBJ1-3; tentatively, D is TRBD1 (6 bases). The CDR3 is 17 residues long. Trimming took 3 bases from V and 2 from J, leaving 18 bases between them. The germline CDR1 and CDR2 sequences are SGDLS and YYNGEE.

This clonotype was observed a few times. The rearrangement joins TRBV2 to TRBJ1-1; no clear D gene. Germline V gene data show CDR1 as SNHLY and CDR2 as FYNNEI. CDR3 length equals 13 residues. Trimming pared 1 base from V and 1 base from J, leaving 4 bases between. The CDR3 region is CASSEEKNTEAFF. CDR3 DNA sequence: TGTGCCAGCAGTGAAGAGAAGAACACTGAAGCTTTCTTT.

Details on this clonotype: Given a much more abundant clone one base away, this may be a read error. This chain joins TRBV2 and TRBJ1-2; 9 bases are a match to TRBD1. Germline V lookup: CDR1 SNHLY, CDR2 FYNNEI. The junction had 2 bases not matched to a gene; V was cut back by 6 bases and J by 3 bases. The CDR3 is 13 residues long. CDR3 nucleotides: TGTGCCAGCAGGCGACAGGGGGACTATGGCTACACCTTC. It translates to CASRRQGDYGYTF. Drawing the rest from reference TRBV2 and TRBJ1-2, the complete variable domain is EPEVTQTPSHQVTQMGQEVILRCVPISNHLYFYWYRQILGQKVEFLVSFYNNEISEKSEIFDDQFSVERPDGSNFTLKIRSTKLEDSAMYFCASRRQGDYGYTFGSGTRLTVV.

The V call is TRBV24-1, the J call TRBJ2-2; TRBD1 matches 7 bases. CDR1 KGHDR and CDR2 SFDVKD come from the germline V gene. The CDR3 is 15 amino acids. Unmatched junction bases numbered 6, after V lost 9 bases and J lost 0 bases. CDR3: CATASGGANTGELFF. DNA for the CDR3: TGTGCCACCGCCTCAGGGGGTGCGAACACCGGGGAGCTGTTTTTT.